This TCR beta chain was retrieved from a study of blood T cell repertoires in COVID-19. About the study: PBMCs, B-cell-depleted T cells, or T cells provided the cDNA or gDNA that made up the material.

TCRdb keeps only in-frame clones here, not all; method: immunoSEQ multiplex PCR. The table lists about 100,000 clones, about 90% of them singletons. V was clipped by 3 bases and J by 6 bases, with 6 bases between them. CDR1 is WNHNN and CDR2 is SYGVQD in the germline V gene (reference sequence). The CDR3 runs 11 residues. The sequencing input was peripheral blood. This rearrangement joins TRBV10-1 to TRBJ2-7; D gene ambiguous. This receptor was obtained from a man under 40 in a cohort sampled during active COVID-19. CDR3 in amino acids: CASSDESEQYF. CDR3 sequence (DNA): TGCGCCAGCAGTGATGAGAGCGAGCAGTACTTC.